This TCR beta chain was documented in a study of blood T cell repertoires in COVID-19. Turning to the study itself: Acute and convalescent COVID-19 specimens originated in the United States, Italy and Spain.

Authors' data handling: It was from reference gene primer amplification that nucleated cell counts were estimated. The repertoire was sequenced with immunoSEQ multiplex PCR; TCRdb's copy has only in-frame clones and lacks some. Clone size and the V and J calls come from that table; the DNA yielded D and trimming. The sample lists about 260,000 clones; more than 85% were seen once. CDR3 size: 13 residues. The V and J ends lost 4 bases and 8 bases, in that order; junction bases with no gene match: 3. The germline V gene has CDR1 SGHRS and CDR2 YFSETQ. A Seattle source enrolled patients during active infection and followed them longitudinally.

Sample: peripheral blood. This chain joins TRBV5-1 and TRBJ2-1, with 10 nucleotides matching TRBD1. The sequence came from a person between 18 and 30 years old with COVID-19, enrolled during active disease. The CDR3 DNA follows: TGCGCCAGCAGCCAGACAGGGGGCTATGAGCAGTTCTTC. Encoded protein: CASSQTGGYEQFF. The whole variable domain, filled in from reference TRBV5-1 and TRBJ2-1, reads KAGVTQTPRYLIKTRGQQVTLSCSPISGHRSVSWYQQTPGQGLQFLFEYFSETQRNKGNFPGRFSGRQFSNSRSEMNVSTLELGDSALYLCASSQTGGYEQFFGPGTRLTVL.